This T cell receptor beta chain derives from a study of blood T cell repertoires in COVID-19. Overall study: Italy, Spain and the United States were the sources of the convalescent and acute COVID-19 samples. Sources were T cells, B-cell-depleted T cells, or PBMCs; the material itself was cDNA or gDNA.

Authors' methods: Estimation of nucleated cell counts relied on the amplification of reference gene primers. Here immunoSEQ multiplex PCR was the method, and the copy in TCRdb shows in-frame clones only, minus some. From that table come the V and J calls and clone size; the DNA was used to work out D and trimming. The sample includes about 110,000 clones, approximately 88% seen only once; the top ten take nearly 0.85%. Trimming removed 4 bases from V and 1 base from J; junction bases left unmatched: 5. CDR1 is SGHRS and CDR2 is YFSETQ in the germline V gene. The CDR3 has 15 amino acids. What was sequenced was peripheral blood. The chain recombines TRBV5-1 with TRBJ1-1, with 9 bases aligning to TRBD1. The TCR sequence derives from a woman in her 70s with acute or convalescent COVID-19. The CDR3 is CASSPDRGANTEAFF. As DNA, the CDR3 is TGCGCCAGCAGCCCGGACAGGGGCGCGAACACTGAAGCTTTCTTT. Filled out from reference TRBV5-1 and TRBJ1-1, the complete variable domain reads KAGVTQTPRYLIKTRGQQVTLSCSPISGHRSVSWYQQTPGQGLQFLFEYFSETQRNKGNFPGRFSGRQFSNSRSEMNVSTLELGDSALYLCASSPDRGANTEAFFGQGTRLTVV.